Below are 4 T cell receptor beta chains sequenced from a single sample in a study of human T cells and chemical hapten exposure. The time point is: patch test 3, about 24 weeks after DPC sensitization. Treatment of the sample: therapeutic diphenylcyclopropenone sensitization with weekly scalp DPC. TCRdb called the RACE reads again in MiXCR, with one record for every CDR3 protein. The table includes fewer than 100,000 distinct CDR3 sequences, approximately 11% detected once. The sample consisted of whole blood, taken in connection with sensitization to the hapten diphenylcyclopropenone (DPC). The receptors derive from a woman in her twenties or thirties with alopecia areata. Some clones in this sample may be carry-over from other donors' samples.

As regards this clonotype: This may come from a read error, since a much larger clone is one base off. This chain links TRBV7-9 with TRBJ1-6; 10 positions match TRBD1. The CDR3 covers 16 residues. Per the germline V gene, CDR1 is SEHNR and CDR2 is FQNEAQ (reference sequence). The CDR3 reads CVSSSGQGVMDSPLHF. The DNA of the CDR3 is TGTGTCAGCAGCAGTGGACAGGGGGTAATGGATTCACCCCTCCACTTT.

This sequence joins TRBV4-2 and TRBJ2-3; maybe TRBD2 (6 bases). The CDR3 contains 18 residues. Per germline, CDR1 LGHNA and CDR2 YNFKEQ. V was trimmed by 0 bases and J by 2 bases, leaving 18 bases between them. The CDR3 loop is CASSQDWGGATSTDTQYF. The CDR3 DNA sequence: TGTGCCAGCAGCCAAGATTGGGGCGGGGCGACTTCCACAGATACGCAGTATTTT.

In its sample, this clonotype was seen a few times. V and J are TRBV12-3 or TRBV12-4 and TRBJ2-1, with no clear D. This CDR3 comprises 8 residues. V lost 5 bases to trimming and J lost 11 bases, with 1 base between them. DNA of the CDR3: TGTGCCAGCAGTAAGCAGTTCTTC. Translating gives CASSKQFF.

J is TRBJ1-1 and V is TRBV6-5; weak D call: TRBD1 (6 bases). V lost 7 bases and J 6 bases, leaving 15 bases between the germline ends. Germline V CDR1 and CDR2: MNHEY, SVGAGI. This CDR3 contains 13 residues. The CDR3 nucleotides are TGTGCCAGCAACAACCATAAGGGGGCTGAAGCTTTCTTT. Its protein is CASNNHKGAEAFF.